This T cell receptor (beta chain) was retrieved from a study of human T cells and chemical hapten exposure. This clonotype was recorded many times. The V gene lost 0 bases and the J gene lost 7 bases, with 5 bases spanning the gap. This CDR3 has 12 amino acids. Germline V gives CDR1 SGHRS, CDR2 YFSETQ. TCRdb fed the RACE reads into MiXCR, producing one record per CDR3 protein. Here the sample spans 300,000 to 450,000 distinct CDR3 sequences, 4.8% being singletons. Time point noted: patch test 1, 2 weeks after DPC sensitization. Treatment denoted: therapeutic diphenylcyclopropenone sensitization with weekly scalp DPC.

The V gene is TRBV5-1, the J gene TRBJ2-1; D unclear. The starting material was whole blood, obtained in connection with sensitization to the hapten diphenylcyclopropenone (DPC). This sequence was found in a woman in her forties or fifties with alopecia areata. Some clones in this sample may be carry-over from other donors' samples. DNA of the CDR3: TGCGCCAGCAGCTTGGAGGGAAATGAGCAGTTCTTC. Translating it yields CASSLEGNEQFF.